This passage covers 6 T cell receptor beta chains from one sample sequenced in a study of response to subunit inactivated influenza vaccine. TCRdb called the RT-PCR reads again in MiXCR, with one record for every CDR3 protein. The sample contains approximately 500,000 distinct CDR3 sequences, around 15% of which appear only once. This specimen was PBMCs from blood, taken 11 to 12 days after vaccination. The receptor source for this set is a man aged 50 to 60 who received an inactivated influenza vaccine.

The sample holds a few counts of this clonotype. The chain couples TRBV13 to TRBJ2-5, with 8 bases aligning to TRBD2. V lost 5 bases and J lost 4; bases outside the gene matches: 9. The CDR3 runs to 15 residues. Germline CDR1 reads PRHDT; CDR2 reads FYEKMQ (reference sequence). The CDR3 nucleotides are TGTGCCAGCAGCCCCCGTGGGACTAGTCGAGAGACCCAGTACTTC. Translated: CASSPRGTSRETQYF.

This clonotype has only one observation. The CDR3 protein is CAWSLAQHQETQYF. The CDR3 region has the DNA TGTGCCTGGAGTTTAGCCCAGCACCAAGAGACCCAGTACTTC. The chain carries TRBV30 and TRBJ2-5; D call uncertain. The CDR3 length is 14 residues. Germline-derived CDR1 and CDR2 are GTSNPN and SVGIG (reference sequence). V lost 2 bases to trimming and J lost 0 bases, with 10 bases between them. Full variable domain (remainder filled in from reference TRBV30 and TRBJ2-5): SQTIHQWPATLVQPVGSPLSLECTVEGTSNPNLYWYRQAAGRGLQLLFYSVGIGQISSEVPQNLSASRPQDRQFILSSKKLLLSDSGFYLCAWSLAQHQETQYFGPGTRLLVL.

The chain combines TRBV7-2 with TRBJ2-5; tentative D call: TRBD2 (6 bases). V dropped 5 bases and J dropped 5 bases, with 15 bases sitting between them. The CDR3 spans 14 residues. Germline-derived CDR1 and CDR2 are SGHTA and FQGNSA. The chain's CDR3 is CASSAGGGGETQYF. The CDR3 DNA follows: TGTGCCAGCAGCGCCGGGGGTGGGGGTGAGACCCAGTACTTC. Drawing the rest from reference TRBV7-2 and TRBJ2-5, the complete variable domain is GAGVSQSPSNKVTEKGKDVELRCDPISGHTALYWYRQSLGQGLEFLIYFQGNSAPDKSGLPSDRFSAERTGGSVSTLTIQRTQQEDSAVYLCASSAGGGGETQYFGPGTRLLVL.

The V and J genes are TRBV3-1 and TRBJ1-1, with D possibly TRBD1 on 5 matching bases. V shed 1 base and J shed 11 bases, with 20 bases lying between them. Germline CDR1 reads LGHDT; CDR2 reads YNNKEL (reference sequence). This CDR3 spans 15 amino acids. In DNA, the CDR3 is TGTGCCAGCAGCCAAGGGTGGGACGGAACTTTGGGCGCTTTCTTT. As protein: CASSQGWDGTLGAFF.

V gene TRBV20-1 combines with J gene TRBJ2-7, with D possibly being TRBD1 (5 bases). This CDR3 has 13 residues. Trimming cost V 0 bases and J 5 bases, with 11 bases left between them. Germline V gene lookup returns CDR1 DFQATT and CDR2 SNEGSKA (reference sequence). The CDR3 DNA reads as TGCAGTGCTAGAGATGCAGGGAACCACGAGCAGTACTTC. Its translation: CSARDAGNHEQYF.

Concerning this clonotype itself: A read error may produce the germline difference seen at one junction end. Here the CDR3 reads CASSTKTGEFYNEQFF. The CDR3 DNA sequence: TGTGCTAGCAGCACTAAGACAGGGGAGTTCTACAATGAGCAGTTCTTC. This chain joins TRBV7-7 and TRBJ2-1, with 8 bases identical to TRBD1. The CDR3 sequence is 16 residues long. Germline lookup yields CDR1 SSHAT and CDR2 FNYEAQ (reference sequence).